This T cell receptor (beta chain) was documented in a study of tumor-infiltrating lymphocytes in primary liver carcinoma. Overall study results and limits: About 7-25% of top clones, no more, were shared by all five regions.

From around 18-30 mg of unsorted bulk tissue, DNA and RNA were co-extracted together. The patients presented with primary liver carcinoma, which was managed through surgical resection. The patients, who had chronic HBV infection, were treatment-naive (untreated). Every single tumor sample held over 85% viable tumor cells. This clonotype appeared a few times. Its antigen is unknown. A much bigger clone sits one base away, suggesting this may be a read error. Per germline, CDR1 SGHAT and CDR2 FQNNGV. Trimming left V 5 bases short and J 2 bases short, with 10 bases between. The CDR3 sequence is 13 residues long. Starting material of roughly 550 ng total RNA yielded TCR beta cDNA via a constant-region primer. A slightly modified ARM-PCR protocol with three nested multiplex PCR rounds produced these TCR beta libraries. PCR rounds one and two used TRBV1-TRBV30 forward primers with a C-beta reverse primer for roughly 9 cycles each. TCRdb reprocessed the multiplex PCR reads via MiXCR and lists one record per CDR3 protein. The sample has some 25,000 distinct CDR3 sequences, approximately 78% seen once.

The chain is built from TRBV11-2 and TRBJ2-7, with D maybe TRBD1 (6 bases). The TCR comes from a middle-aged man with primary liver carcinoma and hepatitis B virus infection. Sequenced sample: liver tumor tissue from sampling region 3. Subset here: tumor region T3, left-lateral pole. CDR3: CASSPGQTYEQYF. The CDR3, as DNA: TGTGCCAGCAGCCCCGGACAGACCTACGAGCAGTACTTC.